These 21 T cell receptor beta chains originate from one sample sequenced in a study of metastatic and nonmetastatic thyroid tumors. Using MiXCR, TCRdb reanalyzed the PCR reads. Among tens of thousands of clones listed, roughly 12% were seen once. There were no patients who had received any treatment before thyroid surgery. Sequencing was carried out using blood. The receptors derive from a female donor with papillary thyroid cancer or a benign thyroid nodule (not recorded which). Some clones in this sample may be carry-over from other donors' samples.

This clone showed up many times. This chain's CDR3 is CASSDWREAFF. The DNA for the CDR3 is TGTGCCAGCAGTGATTGGCGTGAAGCTTTCTTT. V usage is TRBV2 and J usage is TRBJ1-1; D call uncertain. With 3 bases removed from V and 7 bases from J, the gap between germline ends came to 6 bases. The CDR3 has 11 amino acids. Germline lookup yields CDR1 SNHLY and CDR2 FYNNEI. Combining the CDR3 with reference TRBV2 and TRBJ1-1 gives the whole variable domain EPEVTQTPSHQVTQMGQEVILRCVPISNHLYFYWYRQILGQKVEFLVSFYNNEISEKSEIFDDQFSVERPDGSNFTLKIRSTKLEDSAMYFCASSDWREAFFGQGTRLTVV.

There are many counts of this clone. The chain combines TRBV5-1 with TRBJ2-1; the D is unclear. From germline, CDR1 is SGHRS and CDR2 YFSETQ. Trimming left V 2 bases short and J 0 bases short, with 12 bases between. The CDR3 runs to 16 residues. Here the CDR3 DNA reads TGCGCCAGCAGCTTCGCGCCGACATCCTCCTACAATGAGCAGTTCTTC. This sequence encodes CASSFAPTSSYNEQFF.

This clone is medium-sized (0.01 to 0.1%) by share. This chain links TRBV6-2 or TRBV6-3 with TRBJ1-1, with a weak D call TRBD1 (6 bases). The CDR3 contains 12 residues. Germline V gene sequence: CDR1 MNHEY, CDR2 SVGEGT. Trimming left V 2 bases short and J 9 bases short, with 10 bases between. DNA for the CDR3: TGTGCCAGCAGTTACGATCAGGGGAAAGCTTTCTTT. Translation gives CASSYDQGKAFF.

This clone was picked up many times. The rearrangement links TRBV18 to TRBJ2-2; TRBD1 might be the D (6 bases). Germline V lookup: CDR1 KGHSH, CDR2 LQKENI. Deletions cut 2 bases from V and 2 bases from J, with 12 bases between. The CDR3 has 16 amino acids. CDR3 sequence: CASSPRGQINTGELFF. The DNA for the CDR3 is TGTGCCAGCTCACCAAGAGGACAGATAAACACCGGGGAGCTGTTTTTT.

The gene calls are TRBV3-1 and TRBJ1-1, with TRBD1 matching 7 bases. From germline, CDR1 is LGHDT and CDR2 YNNKEL (reference sequence). CDR3 length equals 18 residues. The V segment lost 2 bases and the J segment 0 bases; nucleotides outside the gene matches: 12. The DNA of the CDR3 is TGTGCCAGCAGCCAAACTAACAGGGGCGCGGGTTTGAACACTGAAGCTTTCTTT. Its protein is CASSQTNRGAGLNTEAFF.

The sample holds many counts of this clone. The chain uses TRBV4-2 and TRBJ2-2; maybe TRBD2 (6 bases). The CDR3 spans 14 residues. Trimming took off 0 bases at V and 8 bases at J, with 10 bases between the two ends. Per the germline V gene, CDR1 is LGHNA and CDR2 is YNFKEQ. CDR3 amino acids: CASSQEGAGGELFF. The CDR3 bases are TGTGCCAGCAGCCAAGAGGGTGCGGGGGGGGAGCTGTTTTTT.

This clone was detected ten times or more. The chain recombines TRBV6-1 with TRBJ2-3, with D possibly being TRBD1 or TRBD2 (5 bases each). The CDR3 covers 16 residues. The germline V and J ends were trimmed by 5 bases and 0 bases, with 15 bases remaining between them. Germline V gene lookup returns CDR1 MNHNS and CDR2 SASEGT. The CDR3 nucleotides are TGTGCCAGCAGTTCCGCCGGGGCCTACAGCACAGATACGCAGTATTTT. It encodes CASSSAGAYSTDTQYF.

This clone was detected ten times or more. The chain links TRBV5-1 to TRBJ1-4; tentative D call: TRBD1 (5 bases). This CDR3 is built from 14 residues. V dropped 5 bases and J dropped 6 bases, with 14 bases sitting between them. CDR1 SGHRS and CDR2 YFSETQ come from the germline V gene. CDR3 nucleotide sequence: TGCGCCAGCAGTTTTTACCAAGGGGATGAAAAACTGTTTTTT. Residues: CASSFYQGDEKLFF.

A few counts support this clone. The V and J genes are TRBV10-1 and TRBJ2-3; 8 bases line up with TRBD2. J gave up 7 bases and V 7 bases, and 10 bases lay outside the gene matches. Looked up from germline, CDR1 is WNHNN and CDR2 is SYGVQD (reference sequence). This CDR3 is built from 14 residues. The CDR3, as DNA: TGCGCCAGCAAGTCCGGGACTAGTGATAATACGCAGTATTTT. Its translation is CASKSGTSDNTQYF.

This clone occurred many times. The chain uses TRBV4-2 and TRBJ2-5; 9 positions match TRBD2. This CDR3 has 15 residues. The J segment lost 4 bases and the V segment lost 8 bases, leaving 11 bases of the junction unmatched. CDR1 and CDR2 (germline): LGHNA, YNFKEQ. In DNA form, the CDR3 reads TGTGCCAGCCAATCCACGGCTAGCGGGGCAGAGACCCAGTACTTC. Residues: CASQSTASGAETQYF.

The chain is built from TRBV18 and TRBJ2-6; no clear D. Trimming took 5 bases from V and 0 from J, leaving 14 bases between them. Germline V lookup: CDR1 KGHSH, CDR2 LQKENI. The CDR3 has 17 residues. The CDR3 coding sequence is TGTGCCAGCTCATTCGGACGGCCTGGCTCTGGGGCCAACGTCCTGACTTTC. Its translation: CASSFGRPGSGANVLTF.

This clone is deemed medium-sized. The chain carries TRBV6-1 and TRBJ1-1; D remains ambiguous. The CDR3 extends over 13 amino acids. Germline lookup yields CDR1 MNHNS and CDR2 SASEGT. The ends were cut back, 9 bases at V and 1 base at J, with 12 bases in the middle. CDR3 sequence: CASGRVGNTEAFF. The CDR3, as DNA: TGTGCCAGTGGGCGGGTGGGGAACACTGAAGCTTTCTTT.

This clone was seen at least ten times. The chain links TRBV7-9 to TRBJ1-2; D gene uncertain. Germline CDR1 and CDR2: SEHNR and FQNEAQ (reference sequence). This CDR3 contains 14 residues. Trimming removed 1 base at V and 4 bases at J, with 10 bases between. The CDR3 DNA reads as TGTGCCAGCAGCTTAGAAGCAGGCGGCTATGGCTACACCTTC. This encodes CASSLEAGGYGYTF.

This clone has a count of ten or more. The chain is built from TRBV30 and TRBJ2-2; D is undetermined. Looked up from germline, CDR1 is GTSNPN and CDR2 is SVGIG (reference sequence). The length of the CDR3 is 11 residues. Deletions cut 1 base from V and 8 bases from J, with 5 bases between. CDR3 region: CAWSGEGELFF. CDR3 nucleotide sequence: TGTGCCTGGAGTGGGGAAGGGGAGCTGTTTTTT.

This clone was recorded at least ten times. The rearrangement links TRBV5-1 to TRBJ1-4; TRBD1 might be the D (6 bases). Germline V gene data show CDR1 as SGHRS and CDR2 as YFSETQ. The CDR3 has 13 amino acids. V lost 1 base and J lost 15, with 16 bases in between. This CDR3 is CASSLRSGAEVFF. The CDR3 DNA reads as TGCGCCAGCAGCTTGAGATCGGGGGCAGAAGTGTTTTTT.

About this clone itself: A much larger clonotype is one base distant, so this may be a read error. This chain uses TRBV7-9 with TRBJ2-5; 8 bases align to TRBD2. Germline V CDR1 and CDR2: SEHNR, FQNEAQ (reference sequence). There are 15 residues in the CDR3. The DNA of the CDR3 is TGTGCCAGCAGCTTCCCCACTAGCGGACAAGAGGCCCAGTACTTC. Translating it yields CASSFPTSGQEAQYF.

V gene TRBV5-1 combines with J gene TRBJ2-3; D possibly corresponds to TRBD1 (6 bases). The CDR3 is 15 residues long. Trimming removed 6 bases at V and 1 base at J, with 15 bases between. Germline values: CDR1 SGHRS, CDR2 YFSETQ. The CDR3 sequence: CASTSWWTGTDTQYF. CDR3 DNA: TGCGCCAGCACCTCATGGTGGACAGGCACAGATACGCAGTATTTT. Looking up the rest from reference TRBV5-1 and TRBJ2-3 gives the full variable domain: KAGVTQTPRYLIKTRGQQVTLSCSPISGHRSVSWYQQTPGQGLQFLFEYFSETQRNKGNFPGRFSGRQFSNSRSEMNVSTLELGDSALYLCASTSWWTGTDTQYFGPGTRLTVL.

This clone was seen repeatedly, ten times or more. The chain uses TRBV5-1 and TRBJ2-3; D gene unclear. V lost 6 bases to trimming and J lost 0 bases, with 14 bases between them. The CDR3 is made up of 15 amino acids. Per germline, CDR1 SGHRS and CDR2 YFSETQ. The CDR3 reads CASTIQASSTDTQYF. As DNA, the CDR3 is TGCGCCAGCACGATACAAGCTTCTAGCACAGATACGCAGTATTTT.

This clone has at least ten counts. This chain uses TRBV19 with TRBJ2-2; D perhaps matches TRBD1 (5 bases). CDR1 and CDR2 from the germline V gene are LNHDA and SQIVND (reference sequence). V lost 6 bases and J lost 0, with 29 bases in between. This CDR3 has 21 amino acids. The chain's CDR3 is CASRRFGLRQGPSANTGELFF. Here the CDR3 DNA reads TGTGCCAGTAGGAGGTTCGGATTAAGGCAGGGCCCTTCGGCGAACACCGGGGAGCTGTTTTTT.

This clone was seen at least ten times. The rearrangement joins TRBV2 to TRBJ2-5; a weak D match, TRBD1 (5 bases). Per germline, CDR1 SNHLY and CDR2 FYNNEI. V was cut by 6 bases and J by 2 bases, with 13 bases left in between. There are 14 residues in the CDR3. In nucleotides, the CDR3 is TGTGCCAGCAGGGTCAGACAGCTGCAAGAGACCCAGTACTTC. This translates into CASRVRQLQETQYF.

This clone was picked up many times. The V call is TRBV19, the J call TRBJ2-7; no clear D gene. The germline gives CDR1 LNHDA, CDR2 SQIVND (reference sequence). Trimming removed 3 bases from V and 1 base from J, with 10 bases in between. The CDR3 extends over 14 amino acids. CDR3 sequence reads: CASSIRHFSYEQYF. The CDR3 nucleotides are TGTGCCAGTAGTATCCGACACTTTTCCTACGAGCAGTACTTC.